The entry that follows covers one T cell receptor beta chain sequence. This clonotype was found many times. Its target antigen remains unknown. Within one base of it there is no much larger clone, and no base qualities were kept. The library came from 5' RACE. TCRdb records NextSeq 500 as the sequencer. The TCR library protocol attached unique molecular identifiers to individual cDNA molecules to correct for sequencing error and PCR bias. TCR alpha and beta chains were both sequenced, and the abundances of alpha and beta sequences in each sample were closely correlated with each other. As for the original processing: Decombinator V4 was used to perform V gene, J gene and CDR3 annotation of TCR sequences. TCRs were defined as expanded if a significant change between any two time points was detected under a Poisson model with p below 0.0001. TCR abundances were normalised to the total number of TCRs sequenced in each sample and reported as counts per million. MAIT TCRs were defined by TRAV1-2 paired with TRAJ12, TRAJ20 or TRAJ33, and iNKT TCRs by TRAV10 paired with TRAJ18. VDJdb, accessed 1 November 2021, was searched for CMV, EBV and SARS-CoV-2 annotated TCRs, with TCRs annotated for multiple antigens excluded. TCRdb passed the public sequencing reads through fastp at Q25 and MiXCR, retaining productive beta sequences. Rows merge per CDR3 protein into single entries with the most common DNA and genes. Here the V and J calls rest on TCRdb's processing, not on the authors' analysis. The sample profile shows about 56,000 distinct CDR3 sequences; 10% to 15% of them were found once. The ten biggest clones cover 2.5% to 3.5% of the sample.

The record originates from a study of early T cells in non-severe SARS-CoV-2 infection (dated by TCRdb to the early 2020s). Broadly, across the study: Because TCR sequencing relied on bulk RNA taken from unsorted whole blood, pairing of alpha and beta chains was not possible.

The study was a case-control design nested within a healthcare worker cohort in London, UK, with weekly nasopharyngeal swab PCR tests and blood sampling. Healthcare workers were enrolled in the week of the UK lockdown, from 23 to 31 March 2020, and were followed every week for up to roughly 15 weeks. The investigation overall reported the following: VDJdb matching was skewed toward anti-spike CD8 responses and likely underestimated virus-specific expansions by missing private and CD4 specificities.

The V end loses 5 bases and the J end loses 0 bases, and a stretch of 16 bases separates them. The CDR3 holds 16 amino acids from the cysteine to the phenylalanine. Only the CDR3 region is kept as DNA, spanning 48 bases read in frame from base 1. As encoded in the germline V gene, CDR1 is SGHTA while CDR2 is FQGTGA. The sequencing sample was made of whole blood. This receptor chain uses TRBV7-3 and TRBJ1-2, with no confident D gene call. This clonotype was obtained from an adult who was a healthcare worker with PCR-confirmed SARS-CoV-2 infection or an uninfected control (not recorded which). The nucleotide sequence reads TGTGCCAGCAGCCACGATGGACGGGGAGCTAACTATGGCTACACCTTC. It encodes CASSHDGRGANYGYTF.